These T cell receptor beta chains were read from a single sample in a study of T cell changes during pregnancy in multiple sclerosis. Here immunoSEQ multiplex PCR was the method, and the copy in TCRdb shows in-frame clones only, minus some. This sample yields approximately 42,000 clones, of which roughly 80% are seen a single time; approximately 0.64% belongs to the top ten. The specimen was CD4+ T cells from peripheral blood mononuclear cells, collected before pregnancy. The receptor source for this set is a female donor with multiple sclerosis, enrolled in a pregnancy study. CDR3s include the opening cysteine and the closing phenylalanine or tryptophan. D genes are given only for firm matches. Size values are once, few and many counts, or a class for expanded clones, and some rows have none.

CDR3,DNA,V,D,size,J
CASSDGGPISGANVLTF,TGTGCCAGCAGTGACGGCGGGCCCATCTCTGGGGCCAACGTCCTGACTTTC,TRBV25-1,.,.,TRBJ2-6
CASSRDRGGSNTEAFF,TGTGCCAGCAGCCGGGACAGGGGAGGTTCGAACACTGAAGCTTTCTTT,TRBV7-9,TRBD1,few,TRBJ1-1
CSVRTGGITKGYEQYF,TGCAGCGTAAGGACAGGGGGCATCACAAAGGGCTACGAGCAGTACTTC,TRBV29-1,TRBD1,.,TRBJ2-7
CASSSRGTGTEAFF,TGTGCCAGCAGTTCCAGGGGAACGGGCACTGAAGCTTTCTTT,TRBV6-1,.,.,TRBJ1-1
CASSPPFETRLFF,TGTGCCAGCAGCCCCCCTTTTGAGACTAGGCTGTTTTTT,TRBV7-7,.,few,TRBJ2-2
CASSPTRLVPYEQYF,TGTGCCAGCAGCCCTACCCGATTAGTACCATACGAGCAGTACTTC,TRBV7-2,.,.,TRBJ2-7
CASSPPTGGNTGELFF,TGTGCCAGCTCACCACCGACAGGGGGCAACACCGGGGAGCTGTTTTTT,TRBV18,TRBD1,.,TRBJ2-2
CASSPRTGAYNEQFF,TGTGCCAGCAGTCCCCGGACAGGGGCTTACAATGAGCAGTTCTTC,TRBV27,TRBD1,.,TRBJ2-1
CASATPGGSSYNEQFF,TGTGCCAGCGCAACCCCCGGTGGGAGCTCCTACAATGAGCAGTTCTTC,TRBV7-2,.,.,TRBJ2-1
CASSLRGKETQYF,TGTGCCAGCAGTCTACGGGGAAAAGAGACCCAGTACTTC,TRBV6-5,.,.,TRBJ2-5
CASSPRAGNYGYTF,TGTGCCAGCTCACCCCGGGCAGGGAACTATGGCTACACCTTC,TRBV18,.,.,TRBJ1-2
CASGPLSPTWETQYF,TGTGCCAGCGGGCCACTCTCCCCAACTTGGGAGACCCAGTACTTC,TRBV7-9,.,.,TRBJ2-5
CASSPSLAGGSEQYF,TGTGCCAGCAGCCCGTCACTAGCGGGAGGGAGCGAGCAGTACTTC,TRBV7-2,TRBD2,once,TRBJ2-7
CAISDRETSGQFF,TGTGCCATCAGTGATCGGGAGACTAGCGGCCAATTCTTC,TRBV10-3,TRBD2,.,TRBJ2-1
CAISEQGFSGNTIYF,TGTGCCATCAGCGAGCAGGGTTTCTCTGGAAACACCATATATTTT,TRBV10-3,.,few,TRBJ1-3
CSVEVTVANYGYTF,TGCAGCGTTGAGGTGACAGTCGCTAACTATGGCTACACCTTC,TRBV29-1,.,.,TRBJ1-2
CASAWAGPHTEAFF,TGCGCCAGCGCCTGGGCGGGTCCCCACACTGAAGCTTTCTTT,TRBV5-1,.,.,TRBJ1-1
CAISADGNYGYTF,TGTGCCATCAGCGCCGACGGGAACTATGGCTACACCTTC,TRBV10-3,.,.,TRBJ1-2
CATWTSGSVDEQYF,TGTGCCACCTGGACTAGCGGGAGTGTCGACGAGCAGTACTTC,TRBV6-5,TRBD2,.,TRBJ2-7
CASSDRSRYGYTF,TGTGCCAGCAGTGACAGAAGTCGATATGGCTACACCTTC,TRBV6-1,.,.,TRBJ1-2
CASSESERGQGSDHEQFF,TGTGCCAGCAGCGAGTCGGAGCGGGGACAGGGGAGTGACCATGAGCAGTTCTTC,TRBV7-9,TRBD1,.,TRBJ2-1
CASSESKRDSLNEKLFF,TGTGCCAGCAGTGAGTCGAAACGGGACAGCCTAAATGAAAAACTGTTTTTT,TRBV25-1,TRBD1,few,TRBJ1-4
CASRRTGGEAFF,TGTGCCAGCAGAAGGACAGGGGGCGAAGCTTTCTTT,TRBV6-5,TRBD1,.,TRBJ1-1
CASSSTGALNTEAFF,TGTGCCAGCAGTTCGACAGGGGCTTTGAACACTGAAGCTTTCTTT,TRBV6-5,TRBD1,.,TRBJ1-1
CASSTTNYGYTF,TGTGCCAGCAGTACTACTAACTATGGCTACACCTTC,TRBV11-2,.,.,TRBJ1-2
CASSDREAAKNIQYF,TGTGCCAGCAGTGACAGGGAAGCAGCCAAAAACATTCAGTACTTC,TRBV2,.,.,TRBJ2-4
CASSQSRESGYTF,TGTGCCAGCAGCCAATCGAGAGAGTCGGGCTACACCTTC,TRBV16,.,.,TRBJ1-2
CASSFRQGYEQYF,TGTGCCAGCAGCTTCCGACAGGGCTACGAGCAGTACTTC,TRBV11-3,TRBD1,few,TRBJ2-7
CAWKRGTWEAFF,TGTGCCTGGAAACGGGGGACCTGGGAGGCTTTCTTT,TRBV30,.,.,TRBJ1-1
CASSPSGSGNTIYF,TGTGCCAGCTCACCAAGCGGATCTGGAAACACCATATATTTT,TRBV18,.,.,TRBJ1-3
CASSESNRGLYEQYF,TGCGCCAGCAGTGAGTCTAACAGGGGCCTATACGAGCAGTACTTC,TRBV10-2,TRBD1,.,TRBJ2-7
CASSLESGGRSYEQYF,TGTGCCAGTAGTCTGGAGTCAGGGGGCCGGTCCTACGAGCAGTACTTC,TRBV19,TRBD1,.,TRBJ2-7
CASVPGASGELFF,TGCGCCAGCGTCCCAGGGGCATCCGGGGAGCTGTTTTTT,TRBV5-1,.,.,TRBJ2-2
CASSLYRAGEETQYF,TGTGCCAGCAGCTTGTATCGGGCAGGGGAAGAGACCCAGTACTTC,TRBV5-6,.,.,TRBJ2-5
CASSSSSYTQYF,TGTGCCAGCAGCTCGTCCTCTTATACGCAGTATTTT,TRBV14,.,.,TRBJ2-3
CASSAQTSSLNEKLFF,TGTGCCAGCAGCGCGCAAACTTCGTCCCTTAATGAAAAACTGTTTTTT,TRBV11-2,.,once,TRBJ1-4
CASSLTGLNQPQHF,TGTGCCAGCAGTTTGACAGGACTGAATCAGCCCCAGCATTTT,TRBV6-1,.,few,TRBJ1-5
CASSIGGQPNQPQHF,TGTGCCAGTAGTATAGGTGGACAGCCCAATCAGCCCCAGCATTTT,TRBV19,.,.,TRBJ1-5
CASSRRAGERNTEAFF,TGTGCCAGCAGCCGGAGAGCGGGGGAGCGGAACACTGAAGCTTTCTTT,TRBV14,.,.,TRBJ1-1
CASREQGASNEKLFF,TGCGCCAGCAGGGAACAGGGGGCCTCTAATGAAAAACTGTTTTTT,TRBV5-1,TRBD1,.,TRBJ1-4
CASSADRDREDTQYF,TGCGCCAGCAGCGCTGACCGGGACAGGGAAGATACGCAGTATTTT,TRBV10-1,TRBD1,once,TRBJ2-3
CASRGTGTGRYEQYF,TGTGCCAGCAGGGGAACCGGGACAGGGAGATACGAGCAGTACTTC,TRBV27,TRBD1,.,TRBJ2-7
CASSLGLAGGKNTGELFF,TGTGCCAGCAGCTTGGGACTAGCGGGGGGGAAAAACACCGGGGAGCTGTTTTTT,TRBV5-4,TRBD2,.,TRBJ2-2
CASSPGLAGVDTQYF,TGCGCCAGCAGCCCGGGACTAGCGGGAGTAGATACGCAGTATTTT,TRBV5-1,TRBD2,.,TRBJ2-3
CASSMRHGGTDTQYF,TGTGCCAGTAGTATGAGGCACGGGGGTACAGATACGCAGTATTTT,TRBV19,.,.,TRBJ2-3
CASSPRDSQPYGYTF,TGCGCCAGCAGCCCCCGGGACAGCCAACCCTATGGCTACACCTTC,TRBV5-1,TRBD1,few,TRBJ1-2
CASRHRDSYEQYF,TGTGCCAGCAGGCACCGGGACAGCTACGAGCAGTACTTC,TRBV7-9,TRBD1,.,TRBJ2-7
CASSFGQGNEQYF,TGCGCCAGCAGCTTCGGACAGGGGAACGAGCAGTACTTC,TRBV5-1,TRBD1,once,TRBJ2-7
CAYPQENEKLFF,TGTGCCTACCCTCAGGAAAATGAAAAACTGTTTTTT,TRBV30,.,.,TRBJ1-4
CASSVDNRPPTAQYF,TGTGCCAGCAGCGTAGACAACAGACCCCCTACGGCGCAGTACTTC,TRBV9,.,.,TRBJ2-7
CASSSMGTDTQYF,TGTGCCAGCAGTTCTATGGGCACAGATACGCAGTATTTT,TRBV6-4,.,.,TRBJ2-3
CASSRSEGAKGYTF,TGTGCCAGCAGCCGAAGCGAGGGAGCGAAGGGCTACACCTTC,TRBV11-2,.,once,TRBJ1-2
CASSEGPIPNYGYTF,TGTGCCAGCAGTGAAGGCCCTATACCTAACTATGGCTACACCTTC,TRBV2,.,.,TRBJ1-2